These 19 T cell receptor beta chains were sequenced from one sample in a study of human T cells and chemical hapten exposure. Time point described: pre-sensitization, week 0. The treatment was: therapeutic diphenylcyclopropenone sensitization with weekly scalp DPC. In TCRdb, the RACE reads were re-called with MiXCR into one record per CDR3 protein. The table has approximately 400,000 distinct CDR3 sequences, approximately 5.1% seen once. Specimen: whole blood, collected in connection with sensitization to the hapten diphenylcyclopropenone (DPC). Source of these receptors: a woman between 45 and 60 years old with alopecia areata. Some clones in this sample may be carry-over from other donors' samples.

This clonotype appeared a few times. The chain uses TRBV6-5 and TRBJ2-3; tentatively, D is TRBD1 or TRBD2 (9 bases each). Deletions cut 2 bases from V and 1 base from J, with 19 bases between. Germline assignment: CDR1 MNHEY and CDR2 SVGAGI. The CDR3 is made up of 18 amino acids. The CDR3 sequence is CASSYGTGRTSGTDTQYF. In DNA, the CDR3 is TGTGCCAGCAGTTACGGGACAGGGAGGACTAGCGGCACAGATACGCAGTATTTT.

This clonotype was detected many times. This sequence joins TRBV12-3 or TRBV12-4 and TRBJ1-4; possibly TRBD1 for D (5 bases). The CDR3 totals 15 residues. Trimming shortened V by 8 bases and J by 0 bases, and 13 bases separated the two germline ends. DNA for the CDR3: TGTGCCAGCTCAGACAGACTTGCAACTAATGAAAAACTGTTTTTT. Residues: CASSDRLATNEKLFF.

This clonotype was found a few times. The gene calls are TRBV20-1 and TRBJ2-3, with a weak D call TRBD1 (6 bases). There are 14 residues in the CDR3. Germline CDR1 DFQATT, CDR2 SNEGSKA (reference sequence). Trimming took off 5 bases at V and 0 bases at J, with 12 bases between the two ends. The CDR3 reads CSAAPGESTDTQYF. CDR3 nucleotides: TGCAGTGCTGCGCCAGGGGAAAGCACAGATACGCAGTATTTT.

This clonotype has at least ten counts. V usage is TRBV7-2 and J usage is TRBJ2-7; D might be TRBD2 (6 bases). The CDR3 is made up of 15 amino acids. Germline V gives CDR1 SGHTA, CDR2 FQGNSA. Trimming stripped 1 base from V and 1 base from J, with 11 bases between. As DNA, the CDR3 is TGTGCCAGCAGCTTAGGGGCTAGCGCATCCTACGAGCAGTACTTC. Amino acid sequence: CASSLGASASYEQYF.

The V gene is TRBV6-5, the J gene TRBJ2-3; D remains ambiguous. The CDR3 is 13 residues long. V lost 5 bases and J 5 bases, leaving 11 bases between the germline ends. Germline V CDR1 and CDR2: MNHEY, SVGAGI. CDR3 coding DNA: TGTGCCAGCAGTGTTAAGATCAAAGATACGCAGTATTTT. Translation: CASSVKIKDTQYF.

This clonotype was seen a handful of times. V is TRBV7-6 and J is TRBJ2-1; the D gene is possibly TRBD2 (6 bases). Trimming removed 5 bases from V and 13 bases from J, with 15 bases in between. Germline V lookup: CDR1 SGHVS, CDR2 FNYEAQ. The CDR3 length is 12 residues. CDR3 in amino acids: CASSPWGVGQFF. The DNA for the CDR3 is TGTGCCAGCAGCCCCTGGGGGGTAGGTCAGTTCTTC.

As concerns this clonotype: Since a much larger clone is just one base distant, this may be a read error. This chain uses TRBV10-3 with TRBJ2-2; maybe TRBD1 (6 bases). CDR1 is ENHRY and CDR2 is SYGVKD in the germline V gene. This CDR3 is built from 13 residues. In DNA, the CDR3 is TGTGCCACCCGAACAGGGAGTACCGGGGAGCTGTCTTTT. This codes for CATRTGSTGELSF.

At least ten counts were recorded for this clonotype. The chain combines TRBV7-3 with TRBJ2-2, with 9 bases lining up with TRBD2. Germline V gives CDR1 SGHTA, CDR2 FQGTGA. The V segment lost 5 bases and the J segment 1 base; nucleotides outside the gene matches: 5. This CDR3 region has 16 residues. CDR3 sequence reads: CASSQSGGKNTGELFF. The CDR3 DNA sequence: TGTGCCAGCAGCCAGAGCGGGGGGAAGAACACCGGGGAGCTGTTTTTT.

The chain employs TRBV5-1 and TRBJ2-3; possibly TRBD2 for D (6 bases). The CDR3 extends over 17 amino acids. CDR1 and CDR2 (germline): SGHRS, YFSETQ. V was pared by 0 bases and J by 0 bases, with 14 bases between. DNA of the CDR3: TGCGCCAGCAGCTTGGCCGCGGTAGCGGTGAGCACAGATACGCAGTATTTT. Translation: CASSLAAVAVSTDTQYF.

This clonotype has ten or more counts. The rearrangement links TRBV20-1 to TRBJ2-7, with D possibly called TRBD1 or TRBD2 (7 bases each). Germline V lookup: CDR1 DFQATT, CDR2 SNEGSKA (reference sequence). V was shortened by 5 bases and J by 3 bases, with 17 bases between the two germline ends. This CDR3 comprises 14 residues. CDR3 nucleotides: TGCAGTGCTCGGAGGGGAGGGGGCAGCTACGAGCAGTACTTC. Protein product: CSARRGGGSYEQYF.

The V gene is TRBV20-1, the J gene TRBJ1-2; D perhaps matches TRBD1 (5 bases). This CDR3 region has 13 residues. Deletions cut 6 bases from V and 2 bases from J, with 13 bases between. Germline CDR1 reads DFQATT; CDR2 reads SNEGSKA (reference sequence). CDR3 region: CSASEWGNYGYTF. The CDR3 DNA reads TGCAGTGCGAGCGAATGGGGGAACTATGGCTACACCTTC.

J is TRBJ1-1 and V is TRBV18; D is perhaps TRBD1 (6 bases). The germline V gene has CDR1 KGHSH and CDR2 LQKENI. Trimming took off 0 bases at V and 10 bases at J, with 12 bases between the two ends. The CDR3 is 13 residues long. The DNA for the CDR3 is TGTGCCAGCTCACCACCGGGACAAATGGCAGCTTTCTTT. It is translated as CASSPPGQMAAFF.

This chain connects TRBV9 to TRBJ2-3; 11 nucleotides agree with TRBD2. Per germline, CDR1 SGDLS and CDR2 YYNGEE. The CDR3 is 16 amino acids. V gave up 3 bases and J gave up 5 bases; unmatched junction bases: 8. The CDR3 loop is CASSALSGGARDTQYF. CDR3 DNA: TGTGCCAGCAGCGCCCTTAGCGGGGGGGCCAGAGATACGCAGTATTTT.

This clonotype was seen more than once but under ten times. The chain has TRBV7-2 and TRBJ2-3; D may be TRBD2 (6 bases). Germline values: CDR1 SGHTA, CDR2 FQGNSA. The germline V and J ends were trimmed by 2 bases and 3 bases, with 21 bases remaining between them. There are 18 residues in the CDR3. The CDR3 loop is CASSLFLLAATATDTQYF. CDR3 sequence (DNA): TGTGCCAGCAGCTTATTCCTTTTAGCGGCTACAGCGACAGATACGCAGTATTTT.

V is TRBV2 and J is TRBJ2-7; D remains unclear. The germline V gene encodes CDR1 SNHLY and CDR2 FYNNEI. This CDR3 region has 14 residues. Trimming cost V 0 bases and J 9 bases, with 15 bases left between them. CDR3 nucleotide sequence: TGTGCCAGCAGTGAAGCGCTTCAGAGCTGGGGGCAGTACTTC. Translating it yields CASSEALQSWGQYF.

At least ten counts were recorded for this clonotype. V is TRBV7-9 and J is TRBJ2-1, with a tentative D call TRBD2 (6 bases). Between the trimmed V and J ends, which lost 4 bases and 9 bases, there was a span of 19 bases. The length of the CDR3 is 15 residues. The V gene's germline CDR1 is SEHNR and CDR2 FQNEAQ (reference sequence). This CDR3 reads CASSSPWRAGSEQFF. The CDR3 DNA is TGTGCCAGCAGCTCACCATGGAGGGCCGGTAGTGAGCAGTTCTTC.

Ten or more counts support this clonotype. The chain recombines TRBV4-1 with TRBJ2-5; 10 bases fit TRBD1. The CDR3 length is 16 residues. Trimming cost V 1 base and J 5 bases; bases outside gene matches: 7. Germline assignment: CDR1 MGHRA and CDR2 YSYEKL. This CDR3 reads CASSQGQGALMETQYF. The DNA of the CDR3 is TGCGCCAGCAGCCAAGGACAGGGGGCGCTAATGGAGACCCAGTACTTC.

This clonotype has ten or more counts. The V gene is TRBV9, the J gene TRBJ2-1; TRBD2 aligns across 9 bases. CDR1 SGDLS and CDR2 YYNGEE come from the germline V gene. The CDR3 length is 15 residues. V lost 3 bases, J lost 4 bases, and 5 bases stayed unmatched. CDR3 DNA sequence: TGTGCCAGCAGCGCTCTAGCGGGGAGGTACAATGAGCAGTTCTTC. This codes for CASSALAGRYNEQFF. The whole variable domain, remainder taken from reference TRBV9 and TRBJ2-1, is DSGVTQTPKHLITATGQRVTLRCSPRSGDLSVYWYQQSLDQGLQFLIQYYNGEERAKGNILERFSAQQFPDLHSELNLSSLELGDSALYFCASSALAGRYNEQFFGPGTRLTVL.

This clonotype was seen repeatedly, ten times or more. This chain joins TRBV28 and TRBJ2-2; D call uncertain. V gave up 3 bases and J gave up 0 bases, with 8 bases separating them. Germline-derived CDR1 and CDR2 are MDHEN and SYDVKM. The CDR3 sequence is 15 residues long. This chain's CDR3 is CASSFERSNTGELFF. The CDR3 region has the DNA TGTGCCAGCAGTTTTGAGCGCTCGAACACCGGGGAGCTGTTTTTT.